This T cell receptor (beta chain) was sequenced in a study of cytomegalovirus exposure and HLA in healthy donors. Overall study results and limits: HLA allele associations emerged for roughly 17,000 TCR beta sequences in a later analysis, at 0.05 false discovery rate.

Points on this clone: No antigen is known for it.

PCR involved 60 Vbeta and 13 Jbeta primers. Profiling relied on immunoSEQ multiplex PCR, and the TCRdb table lists in-frame clones only, not all of them. Among under 45,000 clones listed, about 60% were seen once. The sequencing input was PBMCs. The TCR sequence derives from a human donor in good health.

The CDR3 DNA reads as TGTGCCAGCACCAGAAGGGGGGGCGGTGAAAAACTGTTTTTT. Encoded protein: CASTRRGGGEKLFF. The chain is built from TRBV2 and TRBJ1-4, with a tentative D call TRBD1 (6 bases). The CDR3 has 14 residues. The V end lost 7 bases, the J end lost 7 bases, and 16 bases lay between the germline ends. CDR1 is SNHLY and CDR2 is FYNNEI in the germline V gene.